The clone carrying this T cell receptor (beta chain) ranks as medium-sized. Germline CDR1 reads DFQATT; CDR2 reads SNEGSKA (reference sequence). The V end was cut by 6 bases, the J end by 7 bases, with 19 bases between. This CDR3 is 14 amino acids long. The entry originates in a study of lung T cells in sarcoidosis with Löfgren's syndrome. One entry per CDR3 protein results from TCRdb running MiXCR on the reads. The table lists about 3,700 distinct CDR3 sequences, about 20% of them singletons. The genes are TRBV20-1 and TRBJ1-5; a weak D match, TRBD1 (5 bases). The sequence was collected from a human donor with sarcoidosis (Löfgren's syndrome or another form), or a control subject (not recorded which). The specimen sequenced was CD4+ T cells from bronchoalveolar lavage. Here the CDR3 DNA reads TGCAGTGCGAGTCAGGGCAATTCAGGGCAGCCCCAGCATTTT. It is translated as CSASQGNSGQPQHF.